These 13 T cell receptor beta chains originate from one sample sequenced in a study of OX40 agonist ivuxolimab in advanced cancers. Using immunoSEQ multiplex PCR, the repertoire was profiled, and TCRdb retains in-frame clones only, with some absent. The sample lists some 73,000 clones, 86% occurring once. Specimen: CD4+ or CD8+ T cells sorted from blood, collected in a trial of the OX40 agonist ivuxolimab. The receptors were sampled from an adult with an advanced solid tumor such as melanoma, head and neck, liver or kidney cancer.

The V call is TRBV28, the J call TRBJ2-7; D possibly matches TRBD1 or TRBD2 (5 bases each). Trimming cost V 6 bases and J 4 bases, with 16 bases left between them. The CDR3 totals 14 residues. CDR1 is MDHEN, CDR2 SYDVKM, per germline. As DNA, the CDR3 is TGTGCCAGCAGACCCAGGGAGAGGAGGTACGAGCAGTACTTC. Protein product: CASRPRERRYEQYF.

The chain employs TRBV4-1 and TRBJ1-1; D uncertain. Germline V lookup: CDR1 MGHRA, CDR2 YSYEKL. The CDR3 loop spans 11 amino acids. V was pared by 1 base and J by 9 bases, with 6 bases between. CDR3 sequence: CASSQGSKAFF. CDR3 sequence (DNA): TGCGCCAGCAGCCAAGGATCAAAAGCTTTCTTT.

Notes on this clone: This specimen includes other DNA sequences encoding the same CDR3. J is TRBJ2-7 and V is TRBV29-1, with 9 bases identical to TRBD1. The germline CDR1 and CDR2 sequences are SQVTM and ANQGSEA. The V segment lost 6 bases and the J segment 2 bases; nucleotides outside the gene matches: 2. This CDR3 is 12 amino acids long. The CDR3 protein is CSVRTGAYEQYF. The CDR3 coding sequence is TGCAGCGTGAGGACAGGGGCCTACGAGCAGTACTTC.

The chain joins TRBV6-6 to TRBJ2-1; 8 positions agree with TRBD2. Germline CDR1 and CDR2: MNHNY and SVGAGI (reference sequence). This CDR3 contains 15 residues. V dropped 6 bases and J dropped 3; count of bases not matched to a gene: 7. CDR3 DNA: TGTGCCAGCAGGGCCGGGGGGGGTAGCTACAATGAGCAGTTCTTC. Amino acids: CASRAGGGSYNEQFF.

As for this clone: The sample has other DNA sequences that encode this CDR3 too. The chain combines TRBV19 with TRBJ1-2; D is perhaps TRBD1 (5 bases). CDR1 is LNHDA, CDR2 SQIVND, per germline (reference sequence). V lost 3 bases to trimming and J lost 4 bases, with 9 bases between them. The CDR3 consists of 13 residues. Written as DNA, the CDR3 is TGTGCCAGTAGTATTCAGGGTGGCTATGGCTACACCTTC. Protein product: CASSIQGGYGYTF.

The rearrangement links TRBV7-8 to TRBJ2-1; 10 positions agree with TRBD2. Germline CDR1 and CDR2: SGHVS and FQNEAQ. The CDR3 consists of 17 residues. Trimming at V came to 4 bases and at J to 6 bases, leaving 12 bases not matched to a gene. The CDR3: CASSSQRLAGGPNEQFF. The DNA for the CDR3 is TGTGCCAGCAGCTCCCAGAGGTTAGCGGGGGGTCCCAATGAGCAGTTCTTC.

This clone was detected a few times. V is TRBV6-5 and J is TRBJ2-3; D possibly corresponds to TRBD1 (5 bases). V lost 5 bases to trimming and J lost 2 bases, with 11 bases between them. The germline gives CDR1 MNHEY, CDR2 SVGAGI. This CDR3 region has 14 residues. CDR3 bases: TGTGCCAGCAGTGCAGGGCAACCCACAGATACGCAGTATTTT. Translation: CASSAGQPTDTQYF.

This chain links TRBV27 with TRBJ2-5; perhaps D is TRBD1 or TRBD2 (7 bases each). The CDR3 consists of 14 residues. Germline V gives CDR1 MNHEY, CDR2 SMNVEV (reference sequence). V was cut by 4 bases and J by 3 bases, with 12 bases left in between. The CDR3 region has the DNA TGTGCCAGCAGTTCGGCAGGGGGGGAAGAGACCCAGTACTTC. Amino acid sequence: CASSSAGGEETQYF.

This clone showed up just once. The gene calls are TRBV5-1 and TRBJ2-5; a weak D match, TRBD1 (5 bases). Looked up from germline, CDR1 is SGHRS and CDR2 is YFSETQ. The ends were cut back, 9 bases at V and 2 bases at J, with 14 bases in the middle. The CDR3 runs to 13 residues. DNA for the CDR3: TGCGCCAACACCCACGGACATCAAGAGACCCAGTACTTC. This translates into CANTHGHQETQYF.

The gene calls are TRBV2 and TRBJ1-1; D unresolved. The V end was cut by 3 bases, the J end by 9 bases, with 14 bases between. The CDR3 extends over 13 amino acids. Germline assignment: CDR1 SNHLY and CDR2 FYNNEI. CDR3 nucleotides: TGTGCCAGCAGTGATAATACGGGTTCACAAGCTTTCTTT. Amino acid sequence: CASSDNTGSQAFF.

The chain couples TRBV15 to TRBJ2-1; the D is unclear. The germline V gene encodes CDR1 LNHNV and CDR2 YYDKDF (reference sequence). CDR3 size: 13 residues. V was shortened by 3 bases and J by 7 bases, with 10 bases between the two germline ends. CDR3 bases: TGTGCCACCAGCAGGGGGATAGTGAATGAGCAGTTCTTC. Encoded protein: CATSRGIVNEQFF.

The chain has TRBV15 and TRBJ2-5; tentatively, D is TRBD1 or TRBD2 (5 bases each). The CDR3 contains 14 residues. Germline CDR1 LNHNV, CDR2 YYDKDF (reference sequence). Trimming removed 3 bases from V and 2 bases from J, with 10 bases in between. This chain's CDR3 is CATSRGVLQETQYF. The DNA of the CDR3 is TGTGCCACCAGCAGGGGGGTACTTCAAGAGACCCAGTACTTC. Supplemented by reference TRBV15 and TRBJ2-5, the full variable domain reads DAMVIQNPRYQVTQFGKPVTLSCSQTLNHNVMYWYQQKSSQAPKLLFHYYDKDFNNEADTPDNFQSRRPNTSFCFLDIRSPGLGDTAMYLCATSRGVLQETQYFGPGTRLLVL.

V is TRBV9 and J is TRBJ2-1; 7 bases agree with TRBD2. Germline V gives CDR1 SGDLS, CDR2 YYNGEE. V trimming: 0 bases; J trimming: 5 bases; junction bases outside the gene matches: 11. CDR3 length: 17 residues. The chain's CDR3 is CASSVGIRGVRDNEQFF. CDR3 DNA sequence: TGTGCCAGCAGCGTAGGAATCCGGGGGGTCAGGGACAATGAGCAGTTCTTC.